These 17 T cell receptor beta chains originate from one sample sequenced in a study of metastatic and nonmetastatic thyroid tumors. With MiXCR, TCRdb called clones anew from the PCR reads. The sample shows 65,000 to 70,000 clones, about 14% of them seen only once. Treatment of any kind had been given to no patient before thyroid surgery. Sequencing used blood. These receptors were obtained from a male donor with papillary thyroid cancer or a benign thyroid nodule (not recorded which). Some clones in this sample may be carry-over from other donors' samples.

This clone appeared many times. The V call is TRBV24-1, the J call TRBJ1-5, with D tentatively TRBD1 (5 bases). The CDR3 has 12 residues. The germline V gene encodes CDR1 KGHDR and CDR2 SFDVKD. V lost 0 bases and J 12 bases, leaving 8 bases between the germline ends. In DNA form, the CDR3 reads TGTGCCACCAGTGATTTGGGCAGGGACCAGCATTTT. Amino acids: CATSDLGRDQHF.

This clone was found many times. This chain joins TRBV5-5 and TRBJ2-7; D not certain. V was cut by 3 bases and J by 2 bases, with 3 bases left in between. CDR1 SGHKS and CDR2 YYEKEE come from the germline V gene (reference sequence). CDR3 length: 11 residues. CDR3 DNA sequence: TGTGCCAGCAGCTACACCTACGAGCAGTACTTC. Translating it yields CASSYTYEQYF.

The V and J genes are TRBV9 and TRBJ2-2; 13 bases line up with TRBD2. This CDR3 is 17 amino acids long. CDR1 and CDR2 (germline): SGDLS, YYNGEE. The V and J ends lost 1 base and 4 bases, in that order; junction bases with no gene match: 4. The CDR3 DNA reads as TGTGCCAGCAGCGTAACTAGCGGGAGGGCCTTCACCGGGGAGCTGTTTTTT. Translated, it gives CASSVTSGRAFTGELFF.

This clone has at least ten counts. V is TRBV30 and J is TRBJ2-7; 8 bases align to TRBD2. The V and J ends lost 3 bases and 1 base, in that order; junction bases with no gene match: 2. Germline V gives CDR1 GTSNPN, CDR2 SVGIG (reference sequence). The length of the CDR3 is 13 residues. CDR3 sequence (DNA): TGTGCCTGGAGCGGGAGGGAATCCTACGAGCAGTACGTC. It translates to CAWSGRESYEQYV.

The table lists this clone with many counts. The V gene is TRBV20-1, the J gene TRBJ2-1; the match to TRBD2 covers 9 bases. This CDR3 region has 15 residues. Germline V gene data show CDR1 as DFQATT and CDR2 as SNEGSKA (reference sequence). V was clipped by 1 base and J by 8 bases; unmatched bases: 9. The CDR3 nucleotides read TGCAGTGCTAGAGGTTGGACTAGCGCCCTACATGAGCAGTTCTTC. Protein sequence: CSARGWTSALHEQFF.

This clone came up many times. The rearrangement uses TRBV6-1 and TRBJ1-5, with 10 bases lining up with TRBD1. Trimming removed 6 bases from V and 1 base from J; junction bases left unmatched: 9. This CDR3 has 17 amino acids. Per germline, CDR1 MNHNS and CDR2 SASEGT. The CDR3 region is CASRCGTGAISNQPQHF. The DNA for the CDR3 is TGTGCCAGCAGATGCGGGACAGGGGCTATAAGCAATCAGCCCCAGCATTTT.

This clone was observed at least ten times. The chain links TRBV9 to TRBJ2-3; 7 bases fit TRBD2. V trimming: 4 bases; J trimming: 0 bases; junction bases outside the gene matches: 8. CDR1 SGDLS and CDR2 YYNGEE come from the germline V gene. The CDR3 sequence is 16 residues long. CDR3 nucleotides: TGTGCCAGCAGCCCCACATCTAGCGGTAGCACAGATACGCAGTATTTT. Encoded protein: CASSPTSSGSTDTQYF. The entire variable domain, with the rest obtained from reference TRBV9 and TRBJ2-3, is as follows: DSGVTQTPKHLITATGQRVTLRCSPRSGDLSVYWYQQSLDQGLQFLIQYYNGEERAKGNILERFSAQQFPDLHSELNLSSLELGDSALYFCASSPTSSGSTDTQYFGPGTRLTVL.

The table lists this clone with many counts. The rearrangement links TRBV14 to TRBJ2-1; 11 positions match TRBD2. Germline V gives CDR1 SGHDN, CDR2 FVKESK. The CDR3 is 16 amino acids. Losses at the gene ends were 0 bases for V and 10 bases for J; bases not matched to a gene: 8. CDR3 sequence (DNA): TGTGCCAGCAGCCAAGATCGTAGCGGGAGGGCCGGGGAGCAGTTCTTC. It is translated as CASSQDRSGRAGEQFF. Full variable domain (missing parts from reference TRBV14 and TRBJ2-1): EAGVTQFPSHSVIEKGQTVTLRCDPISGHDNLYWYRRVMGKEIKFLLHFVKESKQDESGMPNNRFLAERTGGTYSTLKVQPAELEDSGVYFCASSQDRSGRAGEQFFGPGTRLTVL.

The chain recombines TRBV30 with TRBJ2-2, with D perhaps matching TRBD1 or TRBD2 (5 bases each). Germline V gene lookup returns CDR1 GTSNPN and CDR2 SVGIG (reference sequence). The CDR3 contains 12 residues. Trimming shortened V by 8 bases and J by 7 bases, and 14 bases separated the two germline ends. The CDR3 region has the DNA TGTGCCCTGGGGGTCGATCACGGGGAGCTGTTTTTT. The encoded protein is CALGVDHGELFF.

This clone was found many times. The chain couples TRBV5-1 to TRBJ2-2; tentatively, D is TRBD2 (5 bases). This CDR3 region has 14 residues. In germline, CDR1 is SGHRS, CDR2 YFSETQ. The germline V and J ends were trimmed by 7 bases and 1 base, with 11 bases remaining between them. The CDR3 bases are TGCGCCAGCCGCGAGGGCCTGAACACCGGGGAGCTGTTTTTT. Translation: CASREGLNTGELFF. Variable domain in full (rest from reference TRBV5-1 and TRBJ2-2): KAGVTQTPRYLIKTRGQQVTLSCSPISGHRSVSWYQQTPGQGLQFLFEYFSETQRNKGNFPGRFSGRQFSNSRSEMNVSTLELGDSALYLCASREGLNTGELFFGEGSRLTVL.

CDR3 bases: TGTGCCAGCAGCTTAGAAGGGGGAACCAATTCACCCCTCCACTTT. Amino acid sequence: CASSLEGGTNSPLHF. This chain links TRBV7-2 with TRBJ1-6; D perhaps matches TRBD1 (6 bases). The CDR3 runs to 15 residues. Germline assignment: CDR1 SGHTA and CDR2 FQGNSA. Trimming pared 1 base from V and 7 bases from J, leaving 11 bases between.

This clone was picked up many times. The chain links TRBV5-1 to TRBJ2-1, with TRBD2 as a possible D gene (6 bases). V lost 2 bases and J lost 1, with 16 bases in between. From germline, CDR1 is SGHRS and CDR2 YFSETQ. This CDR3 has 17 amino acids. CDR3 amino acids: CASSFSPSGLSYNEQFF. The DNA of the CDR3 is TGCGCCAGCAGCTTTTCTCCAAGCGGGCTATCCTACAATGAGCAGTTCTTC.

The CDR3 here is CASSQDGGGSSYEQYF. The CDR3 nucleotides are TGCGCCAGCAGCCAAGACGGCGGAGGAAGCTCCTACGAGCAGTACTTC. This chain links TRBV4-3 with TRBJ2-7, with D possibly being TRBD2 (5 bases). The CDR3 loop spans 16 amino acids. Deletions cut 0 bases from V and 0 bases from J, with 12 bases between. The germline V gene has CDR1 LGHNA and CDR2 YSLEER.

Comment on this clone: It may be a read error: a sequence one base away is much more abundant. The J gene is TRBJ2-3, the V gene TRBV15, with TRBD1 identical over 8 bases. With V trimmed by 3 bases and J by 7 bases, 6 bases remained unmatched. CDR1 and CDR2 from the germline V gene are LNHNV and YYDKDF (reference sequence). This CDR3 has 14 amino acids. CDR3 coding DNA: TGTGCCACCAGCAGGGCAGGGGGCTCAAATACGCAGTATTTT. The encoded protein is CATSRAGGSNTQYF. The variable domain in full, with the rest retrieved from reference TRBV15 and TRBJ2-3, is DAMVIQNPRYQVTQFGKPVTLSCSQTLNHNVMYWYQQKSSQAPKLLFHYYDKDFNNEADTPDNFQSRRPNTSFCFLDIRSPGLGDTAMYLCATSRAGGSNTQYFGPGTRLTVL.

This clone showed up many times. This chain's CDR3 is CASSGQTRGNTIYF. The DNA of the CDR3 is TGTGCCAGCAGCGGTCAAACGCGGGGAAACACCATATATTTT. The rearrangement joins TRBV11-2 to TRBJ1-3, with D hard to call. The CDR3 spans 14 residues. V was cut by 5 bases and J by 4 bases, with 12 bases left in between. CDR1 and CDR2 (germline): SGHAT, FQNNGV.

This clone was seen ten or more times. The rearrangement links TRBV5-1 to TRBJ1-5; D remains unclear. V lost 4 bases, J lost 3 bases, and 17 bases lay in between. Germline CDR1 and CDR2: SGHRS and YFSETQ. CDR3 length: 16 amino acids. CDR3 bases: TGCGCCAGCAGCCCCCGGCCCGGGAACCCCAATCAGCCCCAGCATTTT. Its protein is CASSPRPGNPNQPQHF.

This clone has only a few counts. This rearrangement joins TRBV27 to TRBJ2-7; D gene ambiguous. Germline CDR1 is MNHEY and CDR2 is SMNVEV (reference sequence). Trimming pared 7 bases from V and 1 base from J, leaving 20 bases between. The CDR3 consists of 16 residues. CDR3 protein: CASTPFESVMSYEQYF. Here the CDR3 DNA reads TGTGCCAGCACCCCCTTTGAAAGCGTGATGTCCTACGAGCAGTACTTC.